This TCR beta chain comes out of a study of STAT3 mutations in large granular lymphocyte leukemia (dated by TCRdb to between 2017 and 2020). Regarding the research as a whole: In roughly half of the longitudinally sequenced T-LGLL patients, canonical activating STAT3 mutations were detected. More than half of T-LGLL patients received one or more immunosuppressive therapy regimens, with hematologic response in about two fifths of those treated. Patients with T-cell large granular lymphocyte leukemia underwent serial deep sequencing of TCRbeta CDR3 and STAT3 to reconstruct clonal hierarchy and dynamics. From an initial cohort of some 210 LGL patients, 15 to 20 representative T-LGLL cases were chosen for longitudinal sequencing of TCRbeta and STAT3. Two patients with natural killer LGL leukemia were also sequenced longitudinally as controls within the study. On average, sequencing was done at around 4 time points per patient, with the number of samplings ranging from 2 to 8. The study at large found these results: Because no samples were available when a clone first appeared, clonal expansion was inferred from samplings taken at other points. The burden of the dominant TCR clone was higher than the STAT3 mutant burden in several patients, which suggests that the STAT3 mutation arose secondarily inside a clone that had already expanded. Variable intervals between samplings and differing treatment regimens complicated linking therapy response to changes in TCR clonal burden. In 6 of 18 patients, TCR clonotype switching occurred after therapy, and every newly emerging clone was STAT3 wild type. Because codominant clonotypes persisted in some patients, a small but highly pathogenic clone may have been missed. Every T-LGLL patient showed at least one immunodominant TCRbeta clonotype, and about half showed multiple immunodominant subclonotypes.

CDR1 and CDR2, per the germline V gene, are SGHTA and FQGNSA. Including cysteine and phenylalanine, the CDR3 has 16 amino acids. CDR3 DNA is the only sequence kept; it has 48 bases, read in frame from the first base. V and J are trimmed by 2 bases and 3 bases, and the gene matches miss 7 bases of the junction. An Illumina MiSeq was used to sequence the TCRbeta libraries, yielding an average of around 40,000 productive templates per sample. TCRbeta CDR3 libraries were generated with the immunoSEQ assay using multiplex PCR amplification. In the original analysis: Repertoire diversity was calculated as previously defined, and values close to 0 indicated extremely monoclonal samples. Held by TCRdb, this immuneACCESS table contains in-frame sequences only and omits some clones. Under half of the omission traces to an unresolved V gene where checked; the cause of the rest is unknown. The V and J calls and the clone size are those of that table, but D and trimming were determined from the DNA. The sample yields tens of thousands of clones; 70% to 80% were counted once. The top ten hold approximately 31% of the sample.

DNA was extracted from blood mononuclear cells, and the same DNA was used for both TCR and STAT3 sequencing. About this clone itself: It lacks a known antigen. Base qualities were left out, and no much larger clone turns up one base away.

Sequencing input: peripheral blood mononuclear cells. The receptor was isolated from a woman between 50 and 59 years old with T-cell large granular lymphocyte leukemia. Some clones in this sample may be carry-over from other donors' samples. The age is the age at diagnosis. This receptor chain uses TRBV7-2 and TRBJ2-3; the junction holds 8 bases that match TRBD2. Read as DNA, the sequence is TGTGCCAGCAGCTTAAACACGGGAGGGAGGACAGATACGCAGTATTTT. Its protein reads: CASSLNTGGRTDTQYF.